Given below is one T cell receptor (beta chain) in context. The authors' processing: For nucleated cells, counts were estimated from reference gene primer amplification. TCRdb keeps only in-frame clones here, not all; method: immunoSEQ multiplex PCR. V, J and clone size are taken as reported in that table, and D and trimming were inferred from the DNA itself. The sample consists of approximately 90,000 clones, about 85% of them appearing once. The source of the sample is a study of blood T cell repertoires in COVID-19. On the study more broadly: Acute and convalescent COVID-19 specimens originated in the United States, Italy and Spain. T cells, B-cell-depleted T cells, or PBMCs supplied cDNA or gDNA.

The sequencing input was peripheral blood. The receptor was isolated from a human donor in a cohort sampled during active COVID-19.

CDR3 DNA: TGTGCCAGCAGCAGGGACAGGGAACGCGAGCAGTACTTC. It specifies CASSRDREREQYF. This sequence joins TRBV5-4 and TRBJ2-7; 9 bases are shared with TRBD1. CDR1 and CDR2 (germline): SGHNT, YYREEE (reference sequence). CDR3 length: 13 amino acids. Losses at the gene ends were 4 bases for V and 6 bases for J; bases not matched to a gene: 5. Full variable domain (rest looked up from reference TRBV5-4 and TRBJ2-7): ETGVTQSPTHLIKTRGQQVTLRCSSQSGHNTVSWYQQALGQGPQFIFQYYREEENGRGNFPPRFSGLQFPNYSSELNVNALELDDSALYLCASSRDREREQYFGPGTRLTVT.